One and the same sample provided the 19 T cell receptor beta chains below, sequenced in a study of tumor-infiltrating lymphocytes in primary liver carcinoma. Unsorted bulk tissue of roughly 20-34 mg yielded co-extracted RNA and DNA. The input was approximately 500 ng total RNA; TCR beta cDNA was made from it with a constant-region primer. Slightly modified ARM-PCR served as the procedure for the TCR beta libraries. These libraries came from three rounds of nested multiplex PCR. A C-beta reverse primer and TRBV1-TRBV30 forward primers served in each of the first two PCR rounds, at approximately 10 cycles apiece. TCRdb reprocessed the multiplex PCR reads via MiXCR and lists one record per CDR3 protein. The data show approximately 100,000 distinct CDR3 sequences, with about 62% seen just once and 9.5% to 15% held by the top ten. Sequenced: liver tumor tissue from sampling region 2. Stated subset: tumor region T2, inferior pole. These TCRs come from a woman in her sixties or seventies with primary liver carcinoma and hepatitis B virus infection.

Only a few counts were recorded for this clonotype. The rearrangement joins TRBV2 to TRBJ2-3; 12 bases map to TRBD2. The CDR3 has 17 residues. The germline V gene has CDR1 SNHLY and CDR2 FYNNEI. The junction had 7 bases not matched to a gene; V was cut back by 2 bases and J by 4 bases. In DNA, the CDR3 is TGTGCCAGCAGTGAAACGGGGACTAGCGGGTTCTCAGATACGCAGTATTTT. It specifies CASSETGTSGFSDTQYF.

This clonotype was detected only a few times. This CDR3 reads CASSSLEAGSSYEQYF. The CDR3 DNA follows: TGTGCCAGCAGTTCGTTGGAGGCGGGGAGCTCCTACGAGCAGTACTTC. V usage is TRBV28 and J usage is TRBJ2-7; a possible D gene is TRBD2 (6 bases). Per the germline V gene, CDR1 is MDHEN and CDR2 is SYDVKM. Trimming cost V 4 bases and J 0 bases, with 16 bases left between them. The CDR3 sequence is 16 residues long.

This clonotype has ten or more counts. The CDR3 DNA sequence: TGTGCCAGCAGCTTGATTCGCAATGAGCAGTTCTTC. It is translated as CASSLIRNEQFF. The chain joins TRBV5-6 to TRBJ2-1; D gene uncertain. Germline V gives CDR1 SGHDT, CDR2 YYEEEE. The CDR3 has 12 amino acids. V was cut by 1 base and J by 6 bases, with 5 bases left in between.

Only one count was recorded for this clonotype. Compared with germline, one end of the junction differs, possibly owing to a read error. This sequence joins TRBV4-1 and TRBJ2-2; possible D gene TRBD2, 6 bases. The CDR3 has 16 residues. Germline lookup yields CDR1 MGHRA and CDR2 YSYEKL. The CDR3 spells CASSQEGIADTGELSF. Written as DNA, the CDR3 is TGCGCGAGCAGCCAAGAGGGCATAGCGGACACCGGGGAGCTGTCTTTT.

For this clonotype: This sequence may be a read error, since a much larger clone differs from it by one base. This chain joins TRBV5-5 and TRBJ2-1, with D possibly matching TRBD1 (7 bases). There are 16 residues in the CDR3. Trimming left V 4 bases short and J 7 bases short, with 21 bases between. From germline, CDR1 is SGHKS and CDR2 YYEKEE (reference sequence). The CDR3 loop is CASSAAGAGGFNEQFF. CDR3 nucleotides: TGTGCCAGCAGCGCCGCCGGGGCAGGGGGGTTTAATGAGCAGTTCTTC.

A note on this clonotype: Its ends do not fully match the called genes, so a read error is possible. The rearrangement links TRBV6-5 to TRBJ2-1, with 10 positions matching TRBD2. This CDR3 is 14 amino acids long. Germline V CDR1 and CDR2: MNHEY, SVGAGI. The CDR3 loop is CASTPDLTSGIESF. CDR3 nucleotide sequence: TGTGCCAGCACCCCCGACCTAACTAGCGGGATTGAGTCCTTC.

The gene calls are TRBV12-3 or TRBV12-4 and TRBJ2-2; 13 bases agree with TRBD2. The V segment lost 7 bases and the J segment 6 bases; nucleotides outside the gene matches: 11. The CDR3 is 17 amino acids. Here the CDR3 DNA reads TGTGCCAGCATACCAGGACTAGCGGGAGTTATAGCCGGGGAGCTGTTTTTT. Its translation: CASIPGLAGVIAGELFF.

This clonotype was seen ten or more times. The genes are TRBV12-3 or TRBV12-4 and TRBJ1-5; 7 bases line up with TRBD1. The V segment lost 6 bases and the J segment 5 bases; nucleotides outside the gene matches: 7. CDR3 length: 14 amino acids. The CDR3 here is CASRTGYGHQPQHF. The CDR3 bases are TGTGCCAGCAGGACAGGGTATGGTCATCAGCCCCAGCATTTT.

In its sample, this clonotype was seen many times. The chain is built from TRBV6-1 and TRBJ2-7; D perhaps matches TRBD2 (6 bases). Trimming shortened V by 1 base and J by 4 bases, and 8 bases separated the two germline ends. This CDR3 comprises 13 residues. Per the germline V gene, CDR1 is MNHNS and CDR2 is SASEGT. This CDR3 reads CASSEGEEYEQYF. In DNA form, the CDR3 reads TGTGCCAGCAGTGAAGGGGAGGAGTACGAGCAGTACTTC.

This clonotype was seen only a few times. This chain joins TRBV30 and TRBJ1-6; D is unclear. CDR3 length: 15 amino acids. V shed 2 bases and J shed 5 bases, with 13 bases lying between them. Germline CDR1 reads GTSNPN; CDR2 reads SVGIG (reference sequence). The DNA for the CDR3 is TGTGCCTGGAGTCGAAGACAACGTAATAATTCACCCCTCCACTTT. This gives the protein CAWSRRQRNNSPLHF. The variable domain in full, with the rest retrieved from reference TRBV30 and TRBJ1-6, is SQTIHQWPATLVQPVGSPLSLECTVEGTSNPNLYWYRQAAGRGLQLLFYSVGIGQISSEVPQNLSASRPQDRQFILSSKKLLLSDSGFYLCAWSRRQRNNSPLHFGNGTRLTVT.

This clonotype was counted only a few times. Given a much more abundant clone one base away, this may be a read error. The chain is built from TRBV6-1 and TRBJ1-1; D remains unclear. CDR1 MNHNS and CDR2 SASEGT come from the germline V gene. This CDR3 region has 12 residues. V lost 3 bases and J lost 4, with 6 bases in between. The CDR3 coding sequence is TGTGCCAGCAGTGACGTGAGCACTGAAGCTTTCTTT. Protein product: CASSDVSTEAFF.

For this clonotype: One end of the junction is discordant with germline, which a read error may explain. The V and J genes are TRBV11-2 and TRBJ1-2, with D possibly matching TRBD1 (5 bases). CDR1 and CDR2 from the germline V gene are SGHAT and FQNNGV. The CDR3 is made up of 15 amino acids. The CDR3 is CAGSPRQTENHGYTF. CDR3 bases: TGCGCCGGCAGCCCCCGCCAGACAGAAAACCATGGCTACACCTTC.

Details on this clonotype: An end of the junction differs from the germline gene, which may be a read error. V gene TRBV6-5 combines with J gene TRBJ1-5; 8 bases fit TRBD1. CDR3 length: 15 residues. Germline V lookup: CDR1 MNHEY, CDR2 SVGAGI. Written as DNA, the CDR3 is TGTGTCAGCAGACGCTCAGGGGGCGAAAGTCAGCCCCAGCATTTT. This encodes CVSRRSGGESQPQHF.

The rearrangement uses TRBV5-1 and TRBJ1-5; maybe TRBD2 (7 bases). Gene TRBJ2-3 matches the end of the DNA better, so the J call may be wrong. Germline-derived CDR1 and CDR2 are SGHRS and YFSETQ. This CDR3 has 13 amino acids. The CDR3 nucleotides are TGCGCCAGCAGCTGGGGGGGCAATCAGCCCCAGTATTTT. Protein sequence: CASSWGGNQPQYF.

Notes on this clonotype: This clone may be a read error of a much larger clone one base away. The chain has TRBV7-8 and TRBJ2-7, with 7 positions matching TRBD2. The CDR3 contains 15 residues. CDR1 and CDR2 from the germline V gene are SGHVS and FQNEAQ. The CDR3 region has the DNA TGTGCCAGCAGCAATCCCCAGCGGGGCCCCTACAAGCAGTACTTC. It yields the protein CASSNPQRGPYKQYF.

Regarding this clonotype: No conserved phenylalanine or tryptophan is present at the end of the CDR3, so a read error is the likely explanation. The chain couples TRBV4-2 to TRBJ2-3; tentatively, D is TRBD2 (6 bases). V was cut by 1 base and J by 8 bases, with 16 bases left in between. The CDR3 covers 15 residues. Germline V lookup: CDR1 LGHNA, CDR2 YNFKEQ. The CDR3 DNA reads as TGTGCCAGCAGCCAAGGGGGACTGGCCAAAGGTACGCAGTATTAT. Residues: CASSQGGLAKGTQYY.

Worth noting for this clonotype: The conserved final phenylalanine or tryptophan is absent from the CDR3, which likely points to a read error. The chain couples TRBV29-1 to TRBJ2-3; the D call may be TRBD1 or TRBD2 (7 bases each). The CDR3 sequence is 16 residues long. Trimming took off 5 bases at V and 4 bases at J, with 22 bases between the two ends. Germline CDR1 is SQVTM and CDR2 is ANQGSEA. The CDR3 protein is CSVHSLQGGGADTQYL. The CDR3, as DNA: TGCAGCGTTCATTCGTTACAGGGAGGGGGCGCAGATACGCAGTATCTT.

Written as DNA, the CDR3 is TGCAGTGCCAGCGGACTAGTGGGAGGGGAGCAGTACTTC. Its translation: CSASGLVGGEQYF. This rearrangement joins TRBV20-1 to TRBJ2-7, with 7 nucleotides matching TRBD2. Germline V gene sequence: CDR1 DFQATT, CDR2 SNEGSKA (reference sequence). The V segment lost 6 bases and the J segment 7 bases; nucleotides outside the gene matches: 12. The CDR3 runs to 13 residues.

As regards this clonotype: Given a much more abundant clone one base away, this may be a read error. The chain uses TRBV5-4 and TRBJ2-2; 7 bases match TRBD2. This CDR3 has 16 amino acids. Germline CDR1 and CDR2: SGHNT and YYREEE (reference sequence). V lost 4 bases, J lost 2 bases, and 8 bases stayed unmatched. The CDR3 sequence is CASSDRASGNTGELFF. The DNA for the CDR3 is TGTGCCAGCAGCGACCGGGCTAGCGGTAACACCGGGGAGCTGTTTTTT.